Below, 9 T cell receptor beta chains from the same sample are listed, as sequenced in a study of blood T cell repertoires in COVID-19. The repertoire was sequenced with immunoSEQ multiplex PCR; TCRdb's copy has only in-frame clones and lacks some. Here the sample spans 350,000 to 450,000 clones, around 84% being singletons. The sequenced sample consisted of peripheral blood. The source of these receptors is a human donor in a cohort sampled during active COVID-19.

The genes are TRBV6-4 and TRBJ2-3; tentatively, D is TRBD2 (6 bases). This CDR3 is 15 amino acids long. The germline V gene encodes CDR1 MRHNA and CDR2 SNTAGT. V was trimmed by 10 bases and J by 4 bases, leaving 21 bases between them. CDR3 bases: TGTGCCACCTCCCTCGGGCGGGGAGGCGCAGATACGCAGTATTTT. Translating it yields CATSLGRGGADTQYF.

V usage is TRBV7-8 and J usage is TRBJ1-3; TRBD1 might be the D (5 bases). Trimming stripped 3 bases from V and 2 bases from J, with 11 bases between. In germline, CDR1 is SGHVS, CDR2 FQNEAQ. CDR3 size: 15 residues. The CDR3 sequence is CASSFVKGTGNTIYF. CDR3 in DNA: TGTGCCAGCAGCTTTGTGAAGGGGACTGGAAACACCATATATTTT.

V usage is TRBV5-8 and J usage is TRBJ2-1, with 8 bases identical to TRBD2. CDR1 and CDR2 (germline): SGHTS, YDEGEE. The CDR3 has 13 amino acids. The junction had 4 bases not matched to a gene; V was cut back by 7 bases and J by 4 bases. CDR3 amino acids: CASGSSGYNEQFF. The CDR3, as DNA: TGTGCCAGCGGGTCTAGCGGGTACAATGAGCAGTTCTTC. The full variable domain, rest sourced from reference TRBV5-8 and TRBJ2-1, is EAGVTQSPTHLIKTRGQQATLRCSPISGHTSVYWYQQALGLGLQFLLWYDEGEERNRGNFPPRFSGRQFPNYSSELNVNALELEDSALYLCASGSSGYNEQFFGPGTRLTVL.

The rearrangement uses TRBV3-1 (or the pseudogene TRBV3-2) and TRBJ1-2; D not resolved. CDR1 is LGHDT, CDR2 YNNKEL, per germline (reference sequence). Trimming took off 7 bases at V and 7 bases at J, with 19 bases between the two ends. The CDR3 is 14 residues long. The CDR3 loop is CASTVAGEESGYTF. The DNA for the CDR3 is TGTGCCAGCACCGTGGCCGGAGAGGAAAGTGGCTACACCTTC.

V gene TRBV18 combines with J gene TRBJ2-7, with 10 bases aligning to TRBD1. With V trimmed by 3 bases and J by 4 bases, 6 bases remained unmatched. The CDR3 length is 15 residues. Germline-derived CDR1 and CDR2 are KGHSH and LQKENI. The CDR3 DNA sequence: TGTGCCAGCTCACCGGGACAGGGGTCCGTTTACGAGCAGTACTTC. Protein sequence: CASSPGQGSVYEQYF.

This chain joins TRBV4-1 and TRBJ2-1; 11 bases are shared with TRBD1. The CDR3 extends over 17 amino acids. V shed 5 bases and J 2 bases; nucleotides not matched to a gene: 8. Germline CDR1 and CDR2: MGHRA and YSYEKL. In DNA, the CDR3 is TGCGCCAGCAGCAAAGGGACAGGGGGAGACCCCTACAATGAGCAGTTCTTC. This codes for CASSKGTGGDPYNEQFF.

The V call is TRBV5-1, the J call TRBJ2-7; 14 positions match TRBD2. J gave up 5 bases and V 4 bases, and 2 bases lay outside the gene matches. In germline, CDR1 is SGHRS, CDR2 YFSETQ. The CDR3 length is 14 residues. In nucleotides, the CDR3 is TGCGCCAGCAGCCCGGGACTAGCGGGAGACGAGCAGTACTTC. Amino acid sequence: CASSPGLAGDEQYF.

The gene calls are TRBV25-1 and TRBJ1-2; D is possibly TRBD1 (5 bases). V was shortened by 0 bases and J by 6 bases, with 8 bases between the two germline ends. Germline-derived CDR1 and CDR2 are MGHDK and SYGVNS. The CDR3 length is 13 residues. The CDR3 DNA sequence: TGTGCCAGCAGTGAATACGTAGGGGATGGCTACACCTTC. This translates into CASSEYVGDGYTF.

This clone was seen once. V gene TRBV30 combines with J gene TRBJ1-5; no definite D call. This CDR3 contains 13 residues. The V end lost 3 bases, the J end lost 4 bases, and 10 bases lay between the germline ends. CDR1 GTSNPN and CDR2 SVGIG come from the germline V gene (reference sequence). The CDR3 reads CAWSPGGNQPQHF. The CDR3 DNA is TGTGCCTGGAGCCCCGGAGGGAATCAGCCCCAGCATTTT.